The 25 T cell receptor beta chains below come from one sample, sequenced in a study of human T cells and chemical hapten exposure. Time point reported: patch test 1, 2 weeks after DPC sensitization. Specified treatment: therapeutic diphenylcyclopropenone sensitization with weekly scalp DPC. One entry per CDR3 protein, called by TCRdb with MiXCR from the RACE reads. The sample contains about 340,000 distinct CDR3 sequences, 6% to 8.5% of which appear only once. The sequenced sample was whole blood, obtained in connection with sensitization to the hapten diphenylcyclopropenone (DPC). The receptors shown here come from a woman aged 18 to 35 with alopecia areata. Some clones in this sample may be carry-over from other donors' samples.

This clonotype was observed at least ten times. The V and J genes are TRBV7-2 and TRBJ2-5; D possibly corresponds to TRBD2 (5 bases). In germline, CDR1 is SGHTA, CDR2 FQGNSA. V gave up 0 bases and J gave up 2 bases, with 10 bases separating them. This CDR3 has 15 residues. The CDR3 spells CASSLAGRTQETQYF. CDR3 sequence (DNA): TGTGCCAGCAGCTTAGCGGGGAGAACGCAAGAGACCCAGTACTTC.

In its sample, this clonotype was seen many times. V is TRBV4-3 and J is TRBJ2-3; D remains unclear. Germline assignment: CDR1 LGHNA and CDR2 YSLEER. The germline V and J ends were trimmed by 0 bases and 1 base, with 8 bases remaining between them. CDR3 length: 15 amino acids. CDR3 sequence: CASSQETEGTDTQYF. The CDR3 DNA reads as TGCGCCAGCAGCCAAGAGACGGAAGGCACAGATACGCAGTATTTT.

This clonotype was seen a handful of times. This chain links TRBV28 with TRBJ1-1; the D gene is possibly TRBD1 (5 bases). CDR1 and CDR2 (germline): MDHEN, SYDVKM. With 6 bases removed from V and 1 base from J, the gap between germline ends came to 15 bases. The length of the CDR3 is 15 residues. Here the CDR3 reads CASRRAGPSNTEAFF. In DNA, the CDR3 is TGTGCCAGCAGGCGAGCGGGACCCTCGAACACTGAAGCTTTCTTT.

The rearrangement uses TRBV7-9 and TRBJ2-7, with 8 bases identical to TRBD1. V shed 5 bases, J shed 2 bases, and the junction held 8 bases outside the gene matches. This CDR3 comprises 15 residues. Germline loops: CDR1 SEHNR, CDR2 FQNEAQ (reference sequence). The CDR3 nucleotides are TGTGCCAGCAGCCCGACAGGGGTAAACGCCTACGAGCAGTACTTC. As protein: CASSPTGVNAYEQYF.

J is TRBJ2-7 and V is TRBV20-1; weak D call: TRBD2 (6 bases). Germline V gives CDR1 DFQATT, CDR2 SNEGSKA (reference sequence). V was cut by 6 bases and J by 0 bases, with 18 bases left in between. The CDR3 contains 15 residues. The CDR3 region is CSAHQLGTYSYEQYF. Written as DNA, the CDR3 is TGCAGTGCCCACCAACTCGGGACTTACTCCTACGAGCAGTACTTC.

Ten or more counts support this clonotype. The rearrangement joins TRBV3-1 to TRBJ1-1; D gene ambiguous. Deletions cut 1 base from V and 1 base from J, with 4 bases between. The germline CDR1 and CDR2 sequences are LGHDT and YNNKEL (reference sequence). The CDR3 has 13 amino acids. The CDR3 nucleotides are TGTGCCAGCAGCCAAGTCCCGAACACTGAAGCTTTCTTT. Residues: CASSQVPNTEAFF.

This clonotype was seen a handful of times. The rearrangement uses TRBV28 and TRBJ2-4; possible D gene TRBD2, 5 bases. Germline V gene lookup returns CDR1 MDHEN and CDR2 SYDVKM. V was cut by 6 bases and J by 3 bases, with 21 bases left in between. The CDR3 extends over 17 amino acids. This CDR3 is CASSPRAARFGKNIQYF. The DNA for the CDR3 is TGTGCCAGCAGCCCGCGGGCGGCGCGGTTTGGCAAAAACATTCAGTACTTC. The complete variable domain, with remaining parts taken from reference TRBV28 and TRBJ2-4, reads DVKVTQSSRYLVKRTGEKVFLECVQDMDHENMFWYRQDPGLGLRLIYFSYDVKMKEKGDIPEGYSVSREKKERFSLILESASTNQTSMYLCASSPRAARFGKNIQYFGAGTRLSVL.

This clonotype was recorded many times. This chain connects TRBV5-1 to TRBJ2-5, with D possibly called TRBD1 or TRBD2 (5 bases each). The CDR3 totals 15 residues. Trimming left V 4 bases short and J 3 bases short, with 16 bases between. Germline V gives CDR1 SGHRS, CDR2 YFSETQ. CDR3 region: CASSPEVRVEETQYF. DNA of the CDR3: TGCGCCAGCAGCCCGGAGGTCAGGGTGGAAGAGACCCAGTACTTC.

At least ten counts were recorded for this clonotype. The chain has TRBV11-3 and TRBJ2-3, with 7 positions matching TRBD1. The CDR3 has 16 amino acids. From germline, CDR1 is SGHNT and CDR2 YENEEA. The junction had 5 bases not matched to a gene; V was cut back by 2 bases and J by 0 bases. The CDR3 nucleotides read TGTGCCAGCAGCTTATCCCGACAGGGTAGCACAGATACGCAGTATTTT. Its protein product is CASSLSRQGSTDTQYF.

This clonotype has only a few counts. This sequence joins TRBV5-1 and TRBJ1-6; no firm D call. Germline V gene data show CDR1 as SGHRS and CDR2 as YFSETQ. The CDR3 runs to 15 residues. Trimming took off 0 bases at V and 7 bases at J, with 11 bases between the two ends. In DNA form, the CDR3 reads TGCGCCAGCAGCTTGGATGCCTTCGTGAATTCACCCCTCCACTTT. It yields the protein CASSLDAFVNSPLHF.

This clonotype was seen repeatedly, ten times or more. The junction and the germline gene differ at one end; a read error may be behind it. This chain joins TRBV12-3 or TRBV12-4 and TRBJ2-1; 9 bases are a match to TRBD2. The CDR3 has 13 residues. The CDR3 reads CASSPFQSGGISF. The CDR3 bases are TGTGCCAGCAGTCCCTTTCAGAGCGGGGGGATATCCTTC.

CDR3 bases: TGTGCTAGTGGTCAGGGAGATCACCAGCCCCAGCATTTT. Translated, it gives CASGQGDHQPQHF. This chain uses TRBV12-5 with TRBJ1-5; weak D call: TRBD1 (5 bases). Between the trimmed V and J ends, which lost 5 bases and 7 bases, there was a span of 12 bases. The CDR3 has 13 amino acids. Germline V gives CDR1 LGHNT, CDR2 FRNRAP.

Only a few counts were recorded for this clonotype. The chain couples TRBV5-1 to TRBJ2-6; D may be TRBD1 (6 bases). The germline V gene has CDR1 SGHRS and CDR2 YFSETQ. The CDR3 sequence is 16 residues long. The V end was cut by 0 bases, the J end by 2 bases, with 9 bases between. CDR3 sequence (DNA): TGCGCCAGCAGCTTGGGACAGGAGGCTGGGGCCAACGTCCTGACTTTC. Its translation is CASSLGQEAGANVLTF.

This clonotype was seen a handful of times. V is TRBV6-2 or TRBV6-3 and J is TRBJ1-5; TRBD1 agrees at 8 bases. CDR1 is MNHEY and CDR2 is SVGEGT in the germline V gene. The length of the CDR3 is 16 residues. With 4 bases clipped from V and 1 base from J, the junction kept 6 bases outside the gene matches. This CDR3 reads CASSSLRTGSNQPQHF. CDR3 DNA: TGTGCCAGCAGTTCCCTCAGGACAGGGAGCAATCAGCCCCAGCATTTT.

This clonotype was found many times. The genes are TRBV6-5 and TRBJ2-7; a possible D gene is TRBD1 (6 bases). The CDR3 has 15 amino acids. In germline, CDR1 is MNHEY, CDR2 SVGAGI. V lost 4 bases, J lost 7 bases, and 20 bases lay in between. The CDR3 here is CASSSIRDIRREQYF. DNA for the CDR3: TGTGCCAGCAGTTCTATCCGGGACATTCGACGGGAGCAGTACTTC.

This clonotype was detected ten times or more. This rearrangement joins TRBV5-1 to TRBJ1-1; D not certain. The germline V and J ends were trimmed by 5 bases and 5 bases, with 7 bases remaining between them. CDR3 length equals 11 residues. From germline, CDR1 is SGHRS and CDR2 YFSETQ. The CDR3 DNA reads TGCGCCAGCAGTACGGGGACTGAAGCTTTCTTT. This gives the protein CASSTGTEAFF.

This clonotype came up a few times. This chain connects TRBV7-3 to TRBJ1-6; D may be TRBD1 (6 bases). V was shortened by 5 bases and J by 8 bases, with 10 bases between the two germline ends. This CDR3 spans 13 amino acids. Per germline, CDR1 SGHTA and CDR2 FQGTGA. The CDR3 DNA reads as TGTGCCAGCAGCCAGGGGAAGGATTCACCCCTCCACTTT. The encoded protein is CASSQGKDSPLHF.

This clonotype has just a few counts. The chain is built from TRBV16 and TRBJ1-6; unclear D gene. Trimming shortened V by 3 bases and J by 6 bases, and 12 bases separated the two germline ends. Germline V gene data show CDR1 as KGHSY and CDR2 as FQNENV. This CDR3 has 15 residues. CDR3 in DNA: TGTGCCAGCAGCCAGCCGGCTGAGGGTAATTCACCCCTCCACTTT. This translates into CASSQPAEGNSPLHF.

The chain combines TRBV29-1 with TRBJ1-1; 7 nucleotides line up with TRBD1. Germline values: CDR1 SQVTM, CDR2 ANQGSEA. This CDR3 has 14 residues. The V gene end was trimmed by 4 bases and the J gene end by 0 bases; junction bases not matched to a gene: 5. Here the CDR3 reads CSVGQGDMNTEAFF. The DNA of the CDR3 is TGCAGCGTTGGACAGGGAGACATGAACACTGAAGCTTTCTTT.

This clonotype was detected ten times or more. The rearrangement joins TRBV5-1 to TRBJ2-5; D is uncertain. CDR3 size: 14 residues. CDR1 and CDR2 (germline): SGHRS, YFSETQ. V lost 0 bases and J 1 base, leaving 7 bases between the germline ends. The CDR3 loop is CASSLDPAQETQYF. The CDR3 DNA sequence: TGCGCCAGCAGCTTGGACCCAGCCCAAGAGACCCAGTACTTC.

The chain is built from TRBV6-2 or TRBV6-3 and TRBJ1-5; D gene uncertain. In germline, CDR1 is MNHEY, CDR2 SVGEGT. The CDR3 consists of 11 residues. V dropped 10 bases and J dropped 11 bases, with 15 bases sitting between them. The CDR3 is CATGSPEAQHF. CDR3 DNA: TGTGCCACCGGTTCCCCGGAGGCCCAGCATTTT.

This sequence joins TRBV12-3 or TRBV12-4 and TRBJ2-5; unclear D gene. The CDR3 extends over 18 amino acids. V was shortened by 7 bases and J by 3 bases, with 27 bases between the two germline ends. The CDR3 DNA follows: TGTGCCAGCACCAAGATAAACGGGCCCAGTGCCTTGGAAGAGACCCAGTACTTC. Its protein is CASTKINGPSALEETQYF.

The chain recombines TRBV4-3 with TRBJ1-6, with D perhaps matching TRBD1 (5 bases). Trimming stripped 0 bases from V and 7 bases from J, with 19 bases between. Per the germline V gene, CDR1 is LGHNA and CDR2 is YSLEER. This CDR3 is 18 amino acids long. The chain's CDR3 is CASSQDTPRAGWNSPLHF. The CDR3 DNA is TGCGCCAGCAGCCAAGATACCCCACGGGCAGGGTGGAATTCACCCCTCCACTTT.

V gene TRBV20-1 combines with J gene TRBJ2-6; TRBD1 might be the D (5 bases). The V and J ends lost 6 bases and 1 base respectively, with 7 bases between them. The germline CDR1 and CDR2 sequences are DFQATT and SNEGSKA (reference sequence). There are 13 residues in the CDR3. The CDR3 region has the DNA TGCAGTGCCCGGACATCTGGGGCCAACGTCCTGACTTTC. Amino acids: CSARTSGANVLTF.

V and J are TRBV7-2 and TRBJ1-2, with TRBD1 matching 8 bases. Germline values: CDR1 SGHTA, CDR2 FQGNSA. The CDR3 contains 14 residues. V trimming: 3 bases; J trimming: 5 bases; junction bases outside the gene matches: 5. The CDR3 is CASSFGQGEYGYTF. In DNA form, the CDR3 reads TGTGCCAGCAGCTTTGGACAGGGAGAATATGGCTACACCTTC.